Here is one TCR beta chain with its context. The data are from a study of T cell changes during pregnancy in multiple sclerosis. Sequencing used immunoSEQ multiplex PCR; TCRdb keeps in-frame clones, though not all of them. The data show tens of thousands of clones, roughly 92% seen once. The origin of this receptor is a female donor in good health, enrolled as a control in a pregnancy study. Sequenced material: CD4+ T cells from peripheral blood mononuclear cells, taken after pregnancy.

CDR3 amino acids: CASSLMTDANTGELFF. For the CDR3, the DNA is TGTGCCAGCAGCTTGATGACAGACGCGAACACCGGGGAGCTGTTTTTT. The V gene is TRBV5-4, the J gene TRBJ2-2; the D gene is possibly TRBD1 (5 bases). This CDR3 is built from 16 residues. Germline assignment: CDR1 SGHNT and CDR2 YYREEE (reference sequence). V lost 1 base and J lost 0, with 10 bases in between.